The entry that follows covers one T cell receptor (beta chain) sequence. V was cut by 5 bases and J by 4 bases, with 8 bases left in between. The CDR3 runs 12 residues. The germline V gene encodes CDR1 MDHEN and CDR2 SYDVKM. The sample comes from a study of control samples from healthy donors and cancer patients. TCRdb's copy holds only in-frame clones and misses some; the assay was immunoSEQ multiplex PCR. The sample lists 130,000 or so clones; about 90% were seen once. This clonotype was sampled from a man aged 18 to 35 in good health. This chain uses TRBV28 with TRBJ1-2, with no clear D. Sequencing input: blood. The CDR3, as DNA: TGTGCCAGCAGTCGGGAATTCTATGGCTACACCTTC. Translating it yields CASSREFYGYTF.